This T cell receptor beta chain was identified in a study of cytomegalovirus exposure and HLA in healthy donors. Study as a whole: Some 85 million unique TCRs from HLA-typed donors were held in an early data release. Study findings and constraints: As a later analysis showed, a missense DCLRE1C variant was linked to trimming of TCR beta V- and J-genes. Per a later analysis, 15,000 to 20,000 TCR beta sequences showed association with HLA alleles at 0.05 false discovery rate. TCR beta sequences reportedly predicted most subjects' HLA-A and HLA-B alleles accurately.

In the case of this clone: Its matching antigen is unknown.

V lost 0 bases and J 6 bases, leaving 10 bases between the germline ends. The CDR3 runs to 13 residues. CDR1 and CDR2 (germline): SGHDT, YYEEEE. It was with 60 Vbeta and 13 Jbeta primers that the PCR ran. The table came from immunoSEQ multiplex PCR; TCRdb's copy has only in-frame clones and leaves some out. Here the sample spans about 210,000 clones, 75% to 80% being singletons. This chain connects TRBV5-6 to TRBJ2-7; D may be TRBD1 (6 bases). The receptor was isolated from a male donor in good health and CMV-seronegative. Sample: PBMCs. The CDR3 protein is CASSLVGGSEQYF. CDR3 sequence (DNA): TGTGCCAGCAGCTTGGTAGGGGGTTCCGAGCAGTACTTC.